The 17 T cell receptor beta chains below all came from one sample that was sequenced in a study of graft-versus-host responses after intestinal transplantation (dated by TCRdb to 2020 to 2022). The library came from the immunoSEQ multiplex PCR assay. The clones in this table, taken by TCRdb from immuneACCESS, are in-frame only. Not every clone is retained; where verified, under half of the shortfall comes from an unresolved V gene, and the cause of the rest is unknown. The sample table contains some 70,000 clones; only one count was recorded for roughly 89% of them. The ten top clones hold around 7.1% of the sample. The sequences come from bone marrow, collected 700 to 750 days after intestinal transplantation. The receptors derive from a human patient who received an intestinal transplant, so some T cells may come from the graft donor.

The gene calls are TRBV5-1 and TRBJ1-1; D perhaps matches TRBD1 (5 bases). The ends were cut back, 4 bases at V and 3 bases at J, with 19 bases in the middle. The germline V gene encodes CDR1 SGHRS and CDR2 YFSETQ. The length of the CDR3 is 16 residues. CDR3 amino acids: CASSVGDGRPDTEAFF. DNA for the CDR3: TGCGCCAGCAGCGTAGGGGACGGCCGCCCAGACACTGAAGCTTTCTTT.

The CDR3 loop is CASSERTGGETQYF. The CDR3 DNA is TGCGCCAGCAGTGAGCGGACAGGGGGCGAGACCCAGTACTTC. V is TRBV10-1 and J is TRBJ2-5, with TRBD1 matching over 11 bases. CDR1 WNHNN and CDR2 SYGVQD come from the germline V gene (reference sequence). This CDR3 comprises 14 residues. J lost 5 bases, V lost 2 bases, and 1 base had no gene match.

V usage is TRBV10-3 and J usage is TRBJ2-5; D is undetermined. Trimming took 11 bases from V and 2 from J, leaving 9 bases between them. CDR1 is ENHRY, CDR2 SYGVKD, per germline. The CDR3 loop spans 11 amino acids. CDR3 nucleotides: TGTGCCGGCGGTGGGCAAGAGACCCAGTACTTC. Residues: CAGGGQETQYF.

The chain links TRBV14 to TRBJ2-3; D gene uncertain. The germline CDR1 and CDR2 sequences are SGHDN and FVKESK. The V and J ends lost 8 bases and 2 bases respectively, with 11 bases between them. This CDR3 comprises 13 residues. This CDR3 is CASGDPNTDTQYF. The CDR3 bases are TGTGCCAGCGGGGATCCGAACACAGATACGCAGTATTTT.

This sequence joins TRBV7-2 and TRBJ2-7; 8 bases map to TRBD1. Germline CDR1 is SGHTA and CDR2 is FQGNSA. CDR3 length: 15 residues. Trimming cost V 0 bases and J 3 bases; bases outside gene matches: 4. The CDR3 reads CASSLARTGNYEQYF. The CDR3 nucleotides read TGTGCCAGCAGCTTAGCGCGGACAGGGAACTACGAGCAGTACTTC.

V gene TRBV7-9 combines with J gene TRBJ2-2; TRBD2 agrees at 10 bases. Trimming took 11 bases from V and 6 from J; bases not matched to a gene: 18. Germline CDR1 and CDR2: SEHNR and FQNEAQ (reference sequence). The CDR3 loop spans 17 amino acids. The DNA of the CDR3 is TGTGCCTCGACCCTAGGGGTCCAGCGGGAGGGGTCCGGGGAGCTGTTTTTT. Its protein product is CASTLGVQREGSGELFF.

The V and J genes are TRBV15 and TRBJ1-2; D not certain. CDR1 and CDR2 from the germline V gene are LNHNV and YYDKDF (reference sequence). There are 11 residues in the CDR3. Trimming left V 0 bases short and J 9 bases short, with 5 bases between. The CDR3 protein is CATSREYRYTF. The CDR3 region has the DNA TGTGCCACCAGCAGAGAGTACCGCTACACCTTC.

The chain carries TRBV5-5 and TRBJ1-5; D is uncertain. This CDR3 comprises 14 residues. The germline V gene encodes CDR1 SGHKS and CDR2 YYEKEE (reference sequence). Trimming took 0 bases from V and 9 from J, leaving 13 bases between them. CDR3 loop: CASSLEIGVTPQHF. Written as DNA, the CDR3 is TGTGCCAGCAGCTTGGAAATAGGCGTTACGCCCCAGCATTTT.

For the CDR3, the DNA is TGTGCCAGCTCACCCCCAAACGGACAGGAAAACACTGAAGCTTTCTTT. It codes for CASSPPNGQENTEAFF. V gene TRBV18 combines with J gene TRBJ1-1; TRBD1 matches 7 bases. The V and J ends lost 3 bases and 2 bases, in that order; junction bases with no gene match: 9. This CDR3 is 16 amino acids long. Germline-derived CDR1 and CDR2 are KGHSH and LQKENI. The complete variable domain, with remaining parts taken from reference TRBV18 and TRBJ1-1, reads NAGVMQNPRHLVRRRGQEARLRCSPMKGHSHVYWYRQLPEEGLKFMVYLQKENIIDESGMPKERFSAEFPKEGPSILRIQQVVRGDSAAYFCASSPPNGQENTEAFFGQGTRLTVV.

This clone was recorded only once. The CDR3 DNA follows: TGTGCCAGCAGTTACGGGGACAGGGCTGAGCAGTACTTC. It translates to CASSYGDRAEQYF. The chain uses TRBV6-5 and TRBJ2-7; 9 bases align to TRBD1. The CDR3 totals 13 residues. The ends lost 2 bases at V and 7 bases at J; junction bases unmatched: 3. Germline V lookup: CDR1 MNHEY, CDR2 SVGAGI.

This chain links TRBV2 with TRBJ1-1, with D hard to call. The CDR3 sequence is 14 residues long. Per germline, CDR1 SNHLY and CDR2 FYNNEI. V lost 4 bases, J lost 1 base, and 10 bases lay in between. CDR3 sequence reads: CASSVGGSNTEAFF. In DNA form, the CDR3 reads TGTGCCAGCAGTGTTGGAGGCTCGAACACTGAAGCTTTCTTT.

The rearrangement uses TRBV13 and TRBJ2-3, with 7 bases fitting TRBD2. Per germline, CDR1 PRHDT and CDR2 FYEKMQ (reference sequence). The CDR3 extends over 14 amino acids. Trimming at V came to 5 bases and at J to 0 bases, leaving 2 bases not matched to a gene. This chain's CDR3 is CASSASGSTDTQYF. Here the CDR3 DNA reads TGTGCCAGCAGCGCTAGCGGCAGCACAGATACGCAGTATTTT.

V usage is TRBV4-3 and J usage is TRBJ2-7; D might be TRBD1 (5 bases). Looked up from germline, CDR1 is LGHNA and CDR2 is YSLEER. Trimming took off 5 bases at V and 4 bases at J, with 6 bases between the two ends. This CDR3 is 11 amino acids long. CDR3 DNA sequence: TGCGCCAGCAGCGGACAATACGAGCAGTACTTC. Translation gives CASSGQYEQYF.

The CDR3 DNA reads as TGCAGTGCTAGGACCCAAAACGAGCAGTACTTC. Translation gives CSARTQNEQYF. The chain is built from TRBV20-1 and TRBJ2-7; D ambiguous. The germline V gene encodes CDR1 DFQATT and CDR2 SNEGSKA (reference sequence). Deletions cut 3 bases from V and 5 bases from J, with 8 bases between. The CDR3 contains 11 residues.

The chain recombines TRBV5-1 with TRBJ2-2, with 12 bases identical to TRBD2. The germline V gene has CDR1 SGHRS and CDR2 YFSETQ. With 0 bases clipped from V and 7 bases from J, the junction kept 13 bases outside the gene matches. The CDR3 sequence is 19 residues long. The CDR3 protein is CASSLARTSGKVVFGELFF. DNA for the CDR3: TGCGCCAGCAGCTTGGCCCGGACTAGCGGGAAGGTAGTATTCGGGGAGCTGTTTTTT.

The chain has TRBV7-9 and TRBJ2-5; a possible D gene is TRBD1 (6 bases). CDR1 is SEHNR and CDR2 is FQNEAQ in the germline V gene (reference sequence). Trimming left V 5 bases short and J 11 bases short, with 15 bases between. The CDR3 is 12 residues long. The chain's CDR3 is CASSADRPGQYF. The CDR3 DNA reads as TGTGCCAGCAGCGCCGACAGGCCAGGGCAGTACTTC.

The gene calls are TRBV19 and TRBJ2-2; TRBD2 might be the D (6 bases). The CDR3 is 15 amino acids. Germline V gene data show CDR1 as LNHDA and CDR2 as SQIVND (reference sequence). Trimming removed 5 bases from V and 1 base from J, with 11 bases in between. DNA for the CDR3: TGTGCCAGTAGTTCCGGGACTTTGAACACCGGGGAGCTGTTTTTT. Protein: CASSSGTLNTGELFF.